Presented here are 24 T cell receptor beta chains from one specimen sequenced in a study of shared clonotypes between healthy human individuals. Sequencing used immunoSEQ multiplex PCR; TCRdb keeps in-frame clones, though not all of them. Of about 520,000 clones in the sample, around four fifths were seen once. The sequencing sample was made of PBMCs. These TCRs come from a woman aged 40 to 50 in good health. Some clones in this sample may be carry-over from other donors' samples.

The chain recombines TRBV5-1 with TRBJ2-2; D is possibly TRBD1 (6 bases). The CDR3 is made up of 15 amino acids. Trimming left V 5 bases short and J 2 bases short, with 13 bases between. Germline V gene sequence: CDR1 SGHRS, CDR2 YFSETQ. The CDR3 DNA reads TGCGCCAGCAGGTCCAGGGGACCCAACACCGGGGAGCTGTTTTTT. It yields the protein CASRSRGPNTGELFF.

This sequence joins TRBV15 and TRBJ2-1; the match to TRBD1 covers 10 bases. The V segment lost 1 base and the J segment 4 bases; nucleotides outside the gene matches: 7. This CDR3 has 17 residues. Germline V CDR1 and CDR2: LNHNV, YYDKDF (reference sequence). The CDR3 coding sequence is TGTGCCACCAGCAGAGGCTATGCGGGACAGGGGTACAATGAGCAGTTCTTC. It codes for CATSRGYAGQGYNEQFF.

The chain combines TRBV19 with TRBJ1-5; D not resolved. Trimming pared 5 bases from V and 2 bases from J, leaving 10 bases between. This CDR3 is 14 amino acids long. The germline V gene encodes CDR1 LNHDA and CDR2 SQIVND (reference sequence). The CDR3 region is CASSYAVGNQPQHF. The CDR3 nucleotides are TGTGCCAGTAGTTATGCCGTAGGCAATCAGCCCCAGCATTTT.

V and J are TRBV9 and TRBJ2-1, with TRBD2 matching over 13 bases. The CDR3 consists of 17 residues. Germline lookup yields CDR1 SGDLS and CDR2 YYNGEE. The V segment lost 2 bases and the J segment 8 bases; nucleotides outside the gene matches: 10. The CDR3 loop is CASSVGEGTSGTHEQFF. CDR3 in DNA: TGTGCCAGCAGCGTCGGAGAGGGGACTAGCGGGACGCATGAGCAGTTCTTC.

CDR3 DNA: TGCGCCAGCAGCTTTGGTCCAGGAGGGTTCGGGGATACGCAGTATTTT. This encodes CASSFGPGGFGDTQYF. V is TRBV5-1 and J is TRBJ2-3; a possible D gene is TRBD2 (6 bases). V dropped 2 bases and J dropped 6 bases, with 19 bases sitting between them. CDR3 length equals 16 residues. Germline CDR1 SGHRS, CDR2 YFSETQ.

This clone has just a few counts. This chain links TRBV5-8 with TRBJ2-1; unclear D gene. Germline values: CDR1 SGHTS, CDR2 YDEGEE. V dropped 4 bases and J dropped 0 bases, with 8 bases sitting between them. CDR3 length: 14 amino acids. CDR3 DNA: TGTGCCAGCAGCCAAGGGTTCTCCTACAATGAGCAGTTCTTC. Translation: CASSQGFSYNEQFF.

As regards this clone: Additional DNA sequences in this sample encode the identical CDR3. J is TRBJ1-4 and V is TRBV28, with 11 nucleotides matching TRBD1. The V gene's germline CDR1 is MDHEN and CDR2 SYDVKM. The CDR3 extends over 18 amino acids. J gave up 0 bases and V 5 bases, and 8 bases lay outside the gene matches. CDR3 DNA: TGTGCCAGCAGTCTCCTACCGGGACAGGGGGCAACTAATGAAAAACTGTTTTTT. It translates to CASSLLPGQGATNEKLFF.

The chain couples TRBV7-9 to TRBJ1-1, with no clear D. Germline V gene data show CDR1 as SEHNR and CDR2 as FQNEAQ (reference sequence). The length of the CDR3 is 12 residues. Trimming cost V 5 bases and J 10 bases, with 14 bases left between them. CDR3 sequence reads: CASSPSPFPAFF. The CDR3 DNA reads as TGTGCCAGCAGCCCTAGTCCCTTCCCAGCTTTCTTT.

The rearrangement uses TRBV4-1 and TRBJ2-7; 9 bases line up with TRBD1. CDR3 size: 15 residues. From germline, CDR1 is MGHRA and CDR2 YSYEKL. With 8 bases clipped from V and 2 bases from J, the junction kept 10 bases outside the gene matches. The CDR3, as DNA: TGCGCCAGCCGGGACAGGGATTTTAAGACCTACGAGCAGTACTTC. As protein: CASRDRDFKTYEQYF.

This clone was seen just once. The rearrangement joins TRBV5-6 to TRBJ2-5; D is possibly TRBD2 (6 bases). The CDR3 is 15 residues long. V was pared by 4 bases and J by 5 bases, with 18 bases between. Germline V gives CDR1 SGHDT, CDR2 YYEEEE. CDR3 sequence: CASSVLKEGGETQYF. The CDR3 DNA reads TGTGCCAGCAGCGTCCTAAAGGAGGGCGGGGAGACCCAGTACTTC.

This clone appeared a few times. The CDR3 region is CASSLFPSGNEQFF. CDR3 coding DNA: TGTGCCAGCAGCTTATTCCCAAGCGGGAATGAGCAGTTCTTC. The gene calls are TRBV7-3 and TRBJ2-1; perhaps TRBD2 as D (6 bases). This CDR3 spans 14 amino acids. With 2 bases removed from V and 7 bases from J, the gap between germline ends came to 12 bases. The germline gives CDR1 SGHTA, CDR2 FQGTGA.

With regard to this clone: This is likely an artifact of a read error, given a far larger clone one base away. The rearrangement uses TRBV30 and TRBJ1-1; no clear D gene. The germline V gene has CDR1 GTSNPN and CDR2 SVGIG (reference sequence). This CDR3 comprises 13 residues. The CDR3 is CTWEGNMNTEAFF. The DNA of the CDR3 is TGTACCTGGGAGGGAAACATGAACACTGAAGCTTTCTTT.

The chain uses TRBV27 and TRBJ1-1, with TRBD1 matching over 7 bases. V was pared by 7 bases and J by 1 base, with 6 bases of the junction left unmatched. This CDR3 spans 14 amino acids. Germline V gene lookup returns CDR1 MNHEY and CDR2 SMNVEV (reference sequence). CDR3: CASIPHRGNTEAFF. CDR3 coding DNA: TGTGCCAGCATCCCGCACAGGGGGAACACTGAAGCTTTCTTT.

The chain carries TRBV11-1 and TRBJ2-2, with TRBD1 as a possible D gene (6 bases). Germline CDR1 is SGHAT and CDR2 is FQDESV (reference sequence). V lost 3 bases and J lost 7, with 18 bases in between. This CDR3 is built from 16 residues. CDR3 sequence reads: CASSLDSLHRGGELFF. In DNA form, the CDR3 reads TGTGCCAGCAGCTTGGACAGCCTACATCGAGGCGGGGAGCTGTTTTTT.

The CDR3 DNA reads as TGTGCCAGCACGACTAGCGGGCTCCAAGAGACCCAGTACTTC. It specifies CASTTSGLQETQYF. V usage is TRBV19 and J usage is TRBJ2-5, with 10 bases matching TRBD2. CDR3 size: 14 residues. Germline V gene data show CDR1 as LNHDA and CDR2 as SQIVND (reference sequence). J gave up 1 base and V 9 bases, and 5 bases lay outside the gene matches.

This clone was seen once. V is TRBV18 and J is TRBJ2-6; weak D call: TRBD1 (6 bases). Germline loops: CDR1 KGHSH, CDR2 LQKENI. CDR3 size: 15 residues. V lost 3 bases to trimming and J lost 4 bases, with 10 bases between them. CDR3 nucleotides: TGTGCCAGCTCACCTTCAGGGGACGGGGCCAACGTCCTGACTTTC. This encodes CASSPSGDGANVLTF.

J is TRBJ2-1 and V is TRBV28; TRBD1 aligns across 9 bases. This CDR3 region has 16 residues. Looked up from germline, CDR1 is MDHEN and CDR2 is SYDVKM. V lost 6 bases, J lost 9 bases, and 15 bases stayed unmatched. The CDR3 loop is CASSTPGQGAPSEQFF. For the CDR3, the DNA is TGTGCCAGCAGCACCCCGGGACAGGGTGCCCCAAGTGAGCAGTTCTTC.

The CDR3 DNA reads as TGTGCCAGCAGTTCGACAGGGGCCCCCTACGAGCAGTACTTC. It yields the protein CASSSTGAPYEQYF. The chain joins TRBV6-5 to TRBJ2-7; 8 positions match TRBD1. The length of the CDR3 is 14 residues. V lost 4 bases and J lost 2; bases outside the gene matches: 4. CDR1 is MNHEY and CDR2 is SVGAGI in the germline V gene.

This clone was detected once. The chain joins TRBV6-1 to TRBJ2-1; D not certain. V shed 4 bases and J shed 7 bases, with 14 bases lying between them. Germline loops: CDR1 MNHNS, CDR2 SASEGT. The CDR3 totals 14 residues. CDR3 residues: CASSVESVGNEQFF. Here the CDR3 DNA reads TGTGCCAGCAGTGTAGAGTCTGTGGGGAATGAGCAGTTCTTC.

The V gene is TRBV19, the J gene TRBJ1-4; D is undetermined. V lost 5 bases to trimming and J lost 7 bases, with 14 bases between them. CDR1 is LNHDA, CDR2 SQIVND, per germline (reference sequence). The CDR3 covers 14 residues. Here the CDR3 reads CASSADPLGEKLFF. CDR3 bases: TGTGCCAGTAGTGCCGACCCGTTGGGTGAAAAACTGTTTTTT.

The chain is built from TRBV18 and TRBJ1-5; D is uncertain. Looked up from germline, CDR1 is KGHSH and CDR2 is LQKENI. This CDR3 contains 14 residues. V shed 2 bases and J shed 3 bases, with 8 bases lying between them. The CDR3 nucleotides are TGTGCCAGCTCACCAGGACGGGACAATCAGCCCCAGCATTTT. It translates to CASSPGRDNQPQHF.

This chain uses TRBV19 with TRBJ2-2; D may be TRBD2 (5 bases). Germline V gene lookup returns CDR1 LNHDA and CDR2 SQIVND (reference sequence). CDR3 size: 15 residues. V shed 7 bases and J shed 8 bases, with 20 bases lying between them. CDR3 loop: CASTAGPAMRGELFF. The CDR3 bases are TGTGCCAGTACCGCGGGCCCAGCAATGAGGGGGGAGCTGTTTTTT. Complete variable domain (other parts from reference TRBV19 and TRBJ2-2): DGGITQSPKYLFRKEGQNVTLSCEQNLNHDAMYWYRQDPGQGLRLIYYSQIVNDFQKGDIAEGYSVSREKKESFPLTVTSAQKNPTAFYLCASTAGPAMRGELFFGEGSRLTVL.

The rearrangement joins TRBV19 to TRBJ2-1, with 7 bases identical to TRBD1. Germline CDR1 reads LNHDA; CDR2 reads SQIVND (reference sequence). The trim removed 6 bases at V and 7 bases at J, leaving 3 bases unmatched. CDR3 size: 12 residues. The CDR3 loop is CASRGRGNEQFF. CDR3 coding DNA: TGTGCCAGTAGAGGCAGGGGGAATGAGCAGTTCTTC. The full variable domain, completed using reference TRBV19 and TRBJ2-1, is DGGITQSPKYLFRKEGQNVTLSCEQNLNHDAMYWYRQDPGQGLRLIYYSQIVNDFQKGDIAEGYSVSREKKESFPLTVTSAQKNPTAFYLCASRGRGNEQFFGPGTRLTVL.

On this clone itself: A far larger clone is a single base away, which makes a read error likely. This sequence joins TRBV30 and TRBJ2-1; TRBD2 matches at 11 bases. The CDR3 length is 15 residues. Germline V gene lookup returns CDR1 GTSNPN and CDR2 SVGIG (reference sequence). CDR3 DNA: TGTGCCCGGAGTGGGACTAGCGGACCACAGAATGAGCAGTTCTTC. This sequence encodes CARSGTSGPQNEQFF. The variable domain in full, with the rest retrieved from reference TRBV30 and TRBJ2-1, is SQTIHQWPATLVQPVGSPLSLECTVEGTSNPNLYWYRQAAGRGLQLLFYSVGIGQISSEVPQNLSASRPQDRQFILSSKKLLLSDSGFYLCARSGTSGPQNEQFFGPGTRLTVL.